A single sample gave rise to the 13 T cell receptor beta chains below, sequenced in a study of CD8 T cells in Susac syndrome. A quantity of about 0.45 to 1 ug RNA underwent reverse transcription using random hexamers. TCRdb used MiXCR to reprocess the immunoSEQ multiplex PCR reads, holding one entry per CDR3 protein. The sample holds 170,000 or so distinct CDR3 sequences, 90% to 97% seen once. The sample consisted of CD4+ T cells from PBMCs. The receptors shown here come from a human donor with Susac syndrome.

Here the CDR3 DNA reads TGTGCCAGCAGCGTAGGGGCAGGACGTAGCACAGATACGCAGTATTTT. As protein: CASSVGAGRSTDTQYF. V gene TRBV9 combines with J gene TRBJ2-3; D remains unclear. This CDR3 contains 16 residues. V dropped 0 bases and J dropped 0 bases, with 11 bases sitting between them. Germline assignment: CDR1 SGDLS and CDR2 YYNGEE.

V is TRBV9 and J is TRBJ1-1, with D unresolved. This CDR3 spans 14 amino acids. V lost 0 bases and J 1 base, leaving 7 bases between the germline ends. Germline CDR1 and CDR2: SGDLS and YYNGEE. The CDR3 spells CASSVVDQNTEAFF. CDR3 DNA sequence: TGTGCCAGCAGCGTAGTCGATCAGAACACTGAAGCTTTCTTT.

V is TRBV29-1 and J is TRBJ1-2; no clear D gene. This CDR3 region has 14 residues. Trimming took 4 bases from V and 2 from J, leaving 14 bases between them. Germline V gene sequence: CDR1 SQVTM, CDR2 ANQGSEA. Written as DNA, the CDR3 is TGCAGCGTTGGCGCCGCGACGGAAAACTATGGCTACACCTTC. This gives the protein CSVGAATENYGYTF.

The chain is built from TRBV10-3 and TRBJ2-3; 7 nucleotides agree with TRBD2. Germline loops: CDR1 ENHRY, CDR2 SYGVKD. Losses at the gene ends were 9 bases for V and 5 bases for J; bases not matched to a gene: 8. The CDR3 extends over 13 amino acids. The chain's CDR3 is CAIRGRAQDTQYF. For the CDR3, the DNA is TGTGCCATTAGAGGGAGGGCCCAAGATACGCAGTATTTT.

The chain links TRBV20-1 to TRBJ1-5, with a weak D call TRBD1 (6 bases). V was shortened by 6 bases and J by 7 bases, with 13 bases between the two germline ends. CDR1 DFQATT and CDR2 SNEGSKA come from the germline V gene (reference sequence). This CDR3 comprises 12 residues. The CDR3 spells CSAVQGGQPQHF. CDR3 sequence (DNA): TGCAGTGCCGTACAGGGAGGACAGCCCCAGCATTTT.

The sample holds one count of this clonotype. The chain recombines TRBV3-1 with TRBJ1-1; D is ambiguous. CDR1 LGHDT and CDR2 YNNKEL come from the germline V gene (reference sequence). V was trimmed by 1 base and J by 4 bases, leaving 7 bases between them. This CDR3 is 13 amino acids long. CDR3 sequence reads: CASSQGETTEAFF. The CDR3 DNA reads TGTGCCAGCAGCCAAGGGGAAACCACTGAAGCTTTCTTT.

The chain joins TRBV7-2 to TRBJ1-2; 9 nucleotides match TRBD1. V shed 7 bases, J shed 5 bases, and the junction held 14 bases outside the gene matches. Germline V lookup: CDR1 SGHTA, CDR2 FQGNSA. The CDR3 extends over 16 amino acids. CDR3 sequence: CASNGPRDRVPYGYTF. The CDR3 bases are TGTGCCAGCAACGGGCCTCGGGACAGGGTTCCATATGGCTACACCTTC.

This chain joins TRBV4-3 and TRBJ2-2; TRBD1 or TRBD2 may be the D gene (5 bases each). The CDR3 spans 14 residues. V dropped 1 base and J dropped 8 bases, with 11 bases sitting between them. Germline CDR1 LGHNA, CDR2 YSLEER. CDR3 region: CASSQVLRGGELFF. The CDR3 DNA follows: TGCGCCAGCAGCCAAGTTCTGAGGGGAGGGGAGCTGTTTTTT.

The chain carries TRBV29-1 and TRBJ1-2; TRBD1 agrees at 7 bases. V was pared by 4 bases and J by 1 base, with 3 bases of the junction left unmatched. The CDR3 length is 13 residues. Germline assignment: CDR1 SQVTM and CDR2 ANQGSEA. CDR3 in amino acids: CSVAGDSNYGYTF. The CDR3 DNA reads TGCAGCGTTGCCGGGGACAGTAACTATGGCTACACCTTC. The variable domain in full, completed from reference TRBV29-1 and TRBJ1-2, reads SAVISQKPSRDICQRGTSLTIQCQVDSQVTMMFWYRQQPGQSLTLIATANQGSEATYESGFVIDKFPISRPNLTFSTLTVSNMSPEDSSIYLCSVAGDSNYGYTFGSGTRLTVV.

The genes are TRBV28 and TRBJ2-2; D gene uncertain. The CDR3 contains 12 residues. The germline V gene encodes CDR1 MDHEN and CDR2 SYDVKM. Trimming took 5 bases from V and 8 from J, leaving 9 bases between them. The CDR3 nucleotides read TGTGCCAGCAGTGACCTCTTTGGGGAGCTGTTTTTT. Translated: CASSDLFGELFF.

The CDR3 DNA follows: TGTGCCAGCAGCTCGCAGGGGGCGCCGGATACGCAGTATTTT. Its translation: CASSSQGAPDTQYF. The genes are TRBV11-1 and TRBJ2-3; 8 bases map to TRBD1. The germline CDR1 and CDR2 sequences are SGHAT and FQDESV (reference sequence). This CDR3 is built from 14 residues. Germline trimming cut 4 bases from V and 6 bases from J; bases unmatched to any gene: 6.

There are a few counts of this clonotype. The CDR3 DNA follows: TGTGCCAGCAGCTTGGAGCTGAACACTGAAGCTTTCTTT. This translates into CASSLELNTEAFF. The V call is TRBV5-4, the J call TRBJ1-1; D not resolved. The CDR3 spans 13 residues. V lost 0 bases and J lost 0, with 3 bases in between. Germline CDR1 reads SGHNT; CDR2 reads YYREEE (reference sequence).

This clonotype came up once. V and J are TRBV20-1 and TRBJ1-4; TRBD1 matches 10 bases. Losses at the gene ends were 6 bases for V and 8 bases for J; bases not matched to a gene: 12. The CDR3 sequence is 15 residues long. Germline V gene data show CDR1 as DFQATT and CDR2 as SNEGSKA (reference sequence). Here the CDR3 DNA reads TGCAGTGCGGTAAACGCCGGGACAGGGGAAGAAAAACTGTTTTTT. The encoded protein is CSAVNAGTGEEKLFF.